The sequence of this T cell receptor (beta chain) was determined in a study of cytomegalovirus exposure and HLA in healthy donors (dated by TCRdb to about 2017). About the investigation overall: An earlier analysis of some 620 of the donors reported 250 to 300 Gb of sequence data and roughly 120 million unique TCR beta sequences obtained from about 180 million T cells. Donor age, sex, ethnicity and CMV serostatus were compiled alongside the repertoire data. The study used immunosequencing to profile the T cell repertoires of hundreds of subjects and linked those repertoires to cytomegalovirus serostatus. Genome-wide SNP genotypes for about three fifths of the roughly 700 donors were used in a later genetic analysis, which treated that subset as a discovery cohort. To predict cytomegalovirus infection status, the study combined high-throughput TCR immunosequencing, statistical association of individual TCRs with disease status, and machine learning. Among the roughly 400 genotyped donors, about 83% belonged to the genetic ancestry cluster associated with self-reported Caucasian donors. HLA typing included class I and class II loci at four-digit resolution. All discovery cohort repertoires had been generated on a single sequencing platform. In a later analysis, previously published TCR beta repertoires from hundreds of donors were re-analyzed and high-resolution HLA genotyping was added so that TCR occurrence patterns could be studied. Across approximately 400 genotyped donors of the cohort, an average of roughly 200,000 unique TCR beta nucleotide sequences per donor were sequenced, and 15% to 20% of those sequences were non-productive. In the later analysis, no new phenotypic data were used to find candidate immune exposures; instead, reliance was placed on TCR beta sequences and their occurrence across donors. Four to six DR-DQ haplotypes were handled as single units for association and clustering, since linkage in the cohort was strong. Besides the first cohort of 666 subjects, a separate validation cohort made up of some 110 different subjects was used. The study was designed to test whether signatures of past pathogen exposure could be identified by cataloging public T cell receptors. To decide whether each TCR beta V gene segment behaved as functional or pseudogenic, an earlier analysis of over 500 of the donors relied on high-throughput TCR beta sequencing. Approximately 300 gigabases of sequencing data and 70 million to 100 million unique TCR sequences made up an early release that covered under 750 HLA-typed donors. The number of typed donors differed by locus: roughly 629-640 for A, B, C, DRB1 and DQB1; 522 for DQA1; approximately 600 for DPA1; and around 490 for DPB1. General study outcomes and caveats: An association between a missense DCLRE1C variant and V-gene and J-gene trimming of TCR beta chains was found in a later genetic analysis and replicated in an independent cohort. Roughly uniform sequencing depth across donors was assumed in presence/absence analyses, although this assumption may not hold. Because counts were too low, roughly 18 rarely observed V segments, including chromosome 9 orphons, were left out of the earlier analysis of 587 of the donors. At a false discovery rate of 0.05, a later analysis linked 15,000 to 20,000 TCR beta sequences to specific HLA alleles. The sequencing pipeline was judged likely to have produced a cluster of highly shared sequence variants as a technical artifact. Most TCR sequences were seen in very few donors, while some public TCRs were found in many individuals. Compared with the approximately 600-donor mean, donors in an Asian-associated ancestry cluster had fewer N-insertions in productive TCRs, according to a later genetic analysis. The study gave a list of 150 to 200 TCR beta chains associated with cytomegalovirus. Three of the identified cytomegalovirus-associated TCR beta chains were confirmed in vitro to be specific for cytomegalovirus antigens. Correlated functional status among segregating V segments might reflect linkage disequilibrium, but an unknown experimental factor could not be ruled out. A further reported finding was that TCR beta sequences accurately predicted the HLA-A and HLA-B alleles for most subjects in the first cohort. It was suggested by the authors that the approach could potentially be generalized to other disease states and immunological phenotypes. A later analysis found that HLA-associated TCR beta chains were more clonally expanded and had lower generation probabilities than equally common non-associated chains. In a later analysis, several top co-occurrence clusters were reported to appear linked to parvovirus B19, influenza, CMV and Epstein-Barr virus. This cohort had only TCR beta chains sequenced, and the lack of alpha or paired-chain data limited which features could be detected. HLA typing was unavailable for some donors at each locus, so association tests used only the typed subset. Some IMGT-functional V segments, including TRBV6-2 and TRBV6-3, could not be distinguished by the 87-base-pair reads and were therefore excluded. Broadly in line with IMGT annotations, most TCR beta V segments showed up in productive rearrangements about 90% or about 30% of the time in an earlier analysis of around 550 of the donors. Cytomegalovirus status was reported to be diagnosed by the classifier with high specificity and sensitivity in both the original and validation cohorts. Assigning TCR associations to individual alleles was difficult when HLA alleles, especially DR and DQ, strongly co-occurred. The only immune exposure information available for the cohort was CMV serostatus. Most CMV-associated TCR beta chains appeared to be HLA-restricted in a later analysis, and the HLA associations seemed to be driven largely by CMV exposure. According to a later analysis, TCR association rates differed among HLA loci, with DRB1 alleles showing the most associated TCRs and HLA-C alleles showing the fewest.

V and J lose 5 bases and 3 bases, and a span of 14 bases separates them. The cysteine opens and the phenylalanine closes a CDR3 of 14 amino acids. Only the CDR3 DNA is retained, 42 bases long and in frame from the first base. The germline V gene encodes CDR1 MNHEY and CDR2 SVGAGI. Concerning this clone: The antigen it recognizes is unknown. No qualities accompany the bases; no much larger clone lies one base away.

The cohort comprised 550 to 700 healthy bone marrow donors. Cohort members were all nominally healthy when sampled, although unrecorded immune exposures were likely present. The donor tested CMV seropositive and was one of the 289 seropositive cohort members. A peripheral blood sample was collected from each donor, and TCR beta sequencing was performed on peripheral blood mononuclear cells. The Qiagen DNeasy Blood Extraction Kit was used to extract genomic DNA from the blood cell samples. The library was prepared using the immunoSEQ multiplex PCR assay. The multiplex PCR relied on a mix of 60 forward primers for TCR Vbeta segments and 13 reverse primers for TCR Jbeta segments. The CDR3 region of rearranged TCR beta genes was amplified from genomic DNA with a multiplex PCR assay. The amplified TCR beta libraries were sequenced on the Illumina HiSeq System as 87-base-pair reads. As for how the authors treated the data: A later analysis counted around 72 million unique TCR beta chains across the 700 or so repertoires, and around 12 million of these chains were shared by at least two donors. A nearest-neighbor algorithm error-corrected the raw reads and collapsed the reads into unique sequences, merging closely related sequences to remove PCR and sequencing errors. CDR3 sequences were aligned to IMGT reference sequences to assign V, D and J gene segments. Each retained sequence needed at least a six-nucleotide match to both a V gene segment and a J gene segment. A rearrangement counted as productive if the CDR3 had no stop codons and remained in frame with V and J, and every other rearrangement counted as non-productive. Following IMGT convention, CDR3 was defined as the stretch from the second conserved V-encoded cysteine to the conserved J-encoded phenylalanine. In an earlier analysis of more than 550 of the donors, sequences lacking an unambiguous match to a single V gene segment were excluded. In an earlier analysis of approximately 550 of the donors, V segments were called functional above 56.7% productive rearrangements and were called segregating when the between-donor standard deviation exceeded 5%. To diagnose cytomegalovirus status from the catalog of TCR beta chain sequences, a statistical classification framework was built. In a later analysis, V and J genes were assigned by comparing TCR nucleotide sequences against IMGT/GENE-DB human TR gene sequences. In a later analysis, CDR3 sequences and most-parsimonious VDJ recombination scenarios were assigned using the TCRdist pipeline. In a later analysis, each TCR beta chain was defined by its CDR3 amino acid sequence together with its V-gene family, and reads lacking a unique V-gene family were excluded. In a later analysis, approximately 640 highly shared, low-generation-probability nucleotide sequences were removed to address suspected cross-contamination and a sequencing artifact. A later analysis calculated a clonal expansion index for each public chain from normalized within-repertoire ranks of inferred template counts. In a later analysis, generation probabilities were computed using a VDJ recombination model fitted to out-of-frame rearrangements, and the results were checked against IGoR. In a later analysis, TCR-TCR, TCR-HLA and TCR-CMV co-occurrence was scored with hypergeometric tests, and a repertoire-size bias correction was applied to TCR pairs. To estimate false discovery rates, a later analysis permuted the HLA or CMV assignments 20 times. In a later analysis, co-occurring TCRs were grouped using DBSCAN, with TCRdist sequence similarity added in when clustering inside HLA-allele-positive subsets. Co-occurrence clustering excluded repertoires with fewer than 30,000 or more than 120,000 public chains, plus five with anomalous nucleotide sharing. The clones in this table, taken by TCRdb from immuneACCESS, are in-frame only. Not every clone is retained; where verified, under half of the shortfall comes from an unresolved V gene, and the cause of the rest is unknown. The DNA gave D and trimming, while V, J and clone size come from that table. This sample gives around 50,000 clones in total; about three quarters of them show up just once. In total, the top ten clones hold 7% to 10% of the sample.

The sequence links TRBV6-5 to TRBJ2-7; the D gene is perhaps TRBD1, on 5 matching bases. Source material: PBMCs. The receptor was derived from a man aged 25 to 40 in good health and CMV-seropositive. The CDR3 protein sequence reads: CASSEGRQIYEQYF. The DNA reads TGTGCCAGCAGTGAAGGCCGACAGATCTACGAGCAGTACTTC.